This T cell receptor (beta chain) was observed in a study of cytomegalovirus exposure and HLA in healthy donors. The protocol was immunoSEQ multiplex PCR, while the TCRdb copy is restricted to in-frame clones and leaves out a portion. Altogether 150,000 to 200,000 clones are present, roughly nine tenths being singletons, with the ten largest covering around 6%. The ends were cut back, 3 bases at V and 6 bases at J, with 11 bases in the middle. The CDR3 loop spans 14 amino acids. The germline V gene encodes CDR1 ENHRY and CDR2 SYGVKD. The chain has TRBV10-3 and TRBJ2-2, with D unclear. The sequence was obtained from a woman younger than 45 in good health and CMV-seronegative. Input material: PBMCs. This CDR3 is CAISEPPASGELFF. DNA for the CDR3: TGTGCCATCAGTGAACCCCCAGCATCCGGGGAGCTGTTTTTT.